This T cell receptor (beta chain) emerged from a study of T cell repertoires in cytomegalovirus infection. About the research overall: Epitope selection comprised recently identified HLA-C-restricted CMV epitopes and well-studied HLA-B-restricted CMV epitopes. General study results and limits: The cumulative frequency of public TCR beta families distinguished individuals who carried CMV together with the relevant HLA.

TCRdb re-derived calls from the reads in MiXCR, one entry per CDR3 protein. The data show 750,000 to 950,000 distinct CDR3 sequences, 25% to 35% seen once. The V gene's germline CDR1 is SEHNR and CDR2 FQNEAQ (reference sequence). V lost 5 bases, J lost 7 bases, and 4 bases stayed unmatched. The CDR3 runs 15 residues. In the case of this clonotype: Its target is not known.

V usage is TRBV7-9 and J usage is TRBJ1-6, with TRBD1 matching over 11 bases. The sample was cultured CD8+ T cells from PBMCs, taken from culture after CMV antigen stimulation. The sequence came from a human donor in good health (CMV status not recorded). Some clones in this sample may be carry-over from other donors' samples. The CDR3 coding sequence is TGTGCCAGCAGCACCCGGGACAGGGGGAATTCACCCCTCCACTTT. Protein product: CASSTRDRGNSPLHF.